Below, one T cell receptor beta chain is given with its context. Deep was the level used in running the assay. Some clones are missing from TCRdb's copy, which holds only in-frame ones; the method was immunoSEQ multiplex PCR. The table includes 980,000 or so clones, approximately 76% detected once. The sample belongs to a study of shared clonotypes between healthy human individuals. In the study overall: For every donor, three CD4 naive, three CD4 memory, two CD8 naive and one CD8 memory plates were used.

The J segment lost 1 base and the V segment lost 5 bases, leaving 6 bases of the junction unmatched. The CDR3 runs to 16 residues. The germline V gene encodes CDR1 SNHLY and CDR2 FYNNEI. All donors were healthy HIV-negative adults lacking recent acute infections or vaccinations. In the CD4+ fraction, cells were divided into CD45RA+ naive and CD45RA-negative memory subsets. The receptor comes from a man younger than 35 in good health. This rearrangement joins TRBV2 to TRBJ2-7; TRBD2 matches at 12 bases. Sequenced input: memory CD4+ T cells sorted from blood. The subset was: CD45RA-negative fraction. The CDR3 here is CASSRLLAGGSYEQYF. The CDR3 DNA sequence: TGTGCCAGCAGTAGACTACTAGCGGGAGGTTCCTACGAGCAGTACTTC.